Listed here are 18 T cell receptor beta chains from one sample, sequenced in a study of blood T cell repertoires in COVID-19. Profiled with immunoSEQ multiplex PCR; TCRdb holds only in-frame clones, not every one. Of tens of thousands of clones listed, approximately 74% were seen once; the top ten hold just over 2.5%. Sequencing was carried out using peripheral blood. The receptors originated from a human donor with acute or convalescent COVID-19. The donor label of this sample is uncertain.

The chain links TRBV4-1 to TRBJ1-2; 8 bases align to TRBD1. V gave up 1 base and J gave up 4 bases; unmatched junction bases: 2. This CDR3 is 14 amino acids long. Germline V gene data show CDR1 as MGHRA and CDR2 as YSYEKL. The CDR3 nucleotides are TGCGCCAGCAGCCAAGGGGGACAGGCCTATGGCTACACCTTC. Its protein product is CASSQGGQAYGYTF.

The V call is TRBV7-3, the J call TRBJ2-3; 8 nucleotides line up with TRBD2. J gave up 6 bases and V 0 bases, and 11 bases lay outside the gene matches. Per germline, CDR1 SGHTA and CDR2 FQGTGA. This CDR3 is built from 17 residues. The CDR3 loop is CASSLTSPAGERDTQYF. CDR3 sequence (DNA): TGTGCCAGCAGCTTAACGTCCCCAGCGGGGGAAAGGGATACGCAGTATTTT. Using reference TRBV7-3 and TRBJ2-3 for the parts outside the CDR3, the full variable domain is GAGVSQTPSNKVTEKGKYVELRCDPISGHTALYWYRQSLGQGPEFLIYFQGTGAADDSGLPNDRFFAVRPEGSVSTLKIQRTERGDSAVYLCASSLTSPAGERDTQYFGPGTRLTVL.

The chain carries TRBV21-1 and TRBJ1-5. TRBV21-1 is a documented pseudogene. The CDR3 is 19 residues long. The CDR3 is CASSKYSTRLPYSNQPQHF. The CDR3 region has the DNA TGTGCCAGCAGCAAATATTCTACTAGGCTGCCCTATAGCAATCAGCCCCAGCATTTT.

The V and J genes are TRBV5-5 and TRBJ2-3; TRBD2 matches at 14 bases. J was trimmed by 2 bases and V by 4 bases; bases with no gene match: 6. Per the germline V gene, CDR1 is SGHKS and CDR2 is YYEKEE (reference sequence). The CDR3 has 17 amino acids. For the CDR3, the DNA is TGTGCCAGCAGCAGGACTAGCGGGGGGTCGAACACAGATACGCAGTATTTT. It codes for CASSRTSGGSNTDTQYF.

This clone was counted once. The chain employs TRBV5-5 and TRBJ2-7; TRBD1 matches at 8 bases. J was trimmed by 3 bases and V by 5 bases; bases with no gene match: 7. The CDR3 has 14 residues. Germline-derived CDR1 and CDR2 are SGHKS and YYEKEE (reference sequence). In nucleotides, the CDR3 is TGTGCCAGCAGTCAAGGTGGGACAGGCTACGAGCAGTACGTC. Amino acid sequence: CASSQGGTGYEQYV.

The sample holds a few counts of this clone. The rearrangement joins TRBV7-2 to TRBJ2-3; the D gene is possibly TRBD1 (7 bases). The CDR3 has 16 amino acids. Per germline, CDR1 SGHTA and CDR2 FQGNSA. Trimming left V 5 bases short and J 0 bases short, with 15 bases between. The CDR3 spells CASSPRQGGSTDTQYF. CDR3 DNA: TGTGCCAGCAGCCCTAGACAGGGAGGAAGCACAGATACGCAGTATTTT. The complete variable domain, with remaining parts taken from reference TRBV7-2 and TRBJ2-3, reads GAGVSQSPSNKVTEKGKDVELRCDPISGHTALYWYRQSLGQGLEFLIYFQGNSAPDKSGLPSDRFSAERTGGSVSTLTIQRTQQEDSAVYLCASSPRQGGSTDTQYFGPGTRLTVL.

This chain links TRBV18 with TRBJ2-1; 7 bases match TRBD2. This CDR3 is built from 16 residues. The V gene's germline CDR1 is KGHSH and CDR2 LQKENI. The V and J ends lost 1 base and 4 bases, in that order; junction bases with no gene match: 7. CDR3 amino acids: CASSPQVAGAYNEQFF. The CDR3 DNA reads TGTGCCAGCTCACCACAGGTAGCGGGTGCTTACAATGAGCAGTTCTTC.

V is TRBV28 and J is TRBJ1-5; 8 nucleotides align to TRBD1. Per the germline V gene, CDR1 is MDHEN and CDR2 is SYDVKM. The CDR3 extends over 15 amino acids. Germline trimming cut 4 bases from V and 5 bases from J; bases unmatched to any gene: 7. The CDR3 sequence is CASSSQGARDQPQHF. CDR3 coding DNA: TGTGCCAGCAGTTCGCAGGGGGCGCGGGATCAGCCCCAGCATTTT.

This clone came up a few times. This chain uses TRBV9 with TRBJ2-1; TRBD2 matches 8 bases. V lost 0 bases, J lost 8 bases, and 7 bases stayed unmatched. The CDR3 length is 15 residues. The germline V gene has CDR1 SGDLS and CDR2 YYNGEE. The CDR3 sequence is CASSVAGGPSHEQFF. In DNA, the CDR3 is TGTGCCAGCAGCGTAGCGGGAGGGCCCTCGCATGAGCAGTTCTTC.

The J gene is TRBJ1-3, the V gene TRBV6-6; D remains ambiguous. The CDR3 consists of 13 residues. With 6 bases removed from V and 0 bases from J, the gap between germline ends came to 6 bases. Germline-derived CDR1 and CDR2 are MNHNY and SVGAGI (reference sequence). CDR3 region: CASRSFSGNTIYF. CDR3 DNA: TGTGCCAGCAGATCCTTCTCTGGAAACACCATATATTTT.

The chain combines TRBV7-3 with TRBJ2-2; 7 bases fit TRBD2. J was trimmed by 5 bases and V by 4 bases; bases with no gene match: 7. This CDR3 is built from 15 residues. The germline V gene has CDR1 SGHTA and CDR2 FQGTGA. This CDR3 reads CASSSRGGGTGELFF. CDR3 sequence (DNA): TGTGCCAGCAGCTCCCGTGGGGGGGGAACCGGGGAGCTGTTTTTT.

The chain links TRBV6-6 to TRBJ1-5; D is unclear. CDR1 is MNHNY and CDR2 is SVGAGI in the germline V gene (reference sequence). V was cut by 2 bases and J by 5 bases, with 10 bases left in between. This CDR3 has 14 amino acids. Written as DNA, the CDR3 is TGTGCCAGCAGTTACCGCGGGCGGGATCAGCCCCAGCATTTT. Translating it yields CASSYRGRDQPQHF.

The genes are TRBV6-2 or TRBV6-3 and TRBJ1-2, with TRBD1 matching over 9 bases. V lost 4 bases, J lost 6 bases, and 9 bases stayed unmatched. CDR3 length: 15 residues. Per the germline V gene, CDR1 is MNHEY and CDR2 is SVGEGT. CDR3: CASSSLRTGGDGYTF. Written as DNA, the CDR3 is TGTGCCAGCAGTTCGCTGAGAACAGGGGGCGATGGCTACACCTTC.

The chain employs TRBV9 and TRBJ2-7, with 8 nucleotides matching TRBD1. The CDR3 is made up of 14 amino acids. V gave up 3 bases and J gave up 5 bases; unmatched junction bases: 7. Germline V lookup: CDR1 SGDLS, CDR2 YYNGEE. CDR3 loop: CASSAPDRENEQYF. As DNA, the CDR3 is TGTGCCAGCAGCGCCCCGGACAGGGAAAACGAGCAGTACTTC.

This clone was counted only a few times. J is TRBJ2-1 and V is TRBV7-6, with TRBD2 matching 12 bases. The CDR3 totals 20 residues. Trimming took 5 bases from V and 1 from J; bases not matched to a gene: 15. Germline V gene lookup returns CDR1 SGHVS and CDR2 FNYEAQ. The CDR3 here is CASSGTVRTSGDRSYNEQFF. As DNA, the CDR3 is TGTGCCAGCAGCGGAACAGTTCGGACTAGCGGGGATCGGTCCTACAATGAGCAGTTCTTC.

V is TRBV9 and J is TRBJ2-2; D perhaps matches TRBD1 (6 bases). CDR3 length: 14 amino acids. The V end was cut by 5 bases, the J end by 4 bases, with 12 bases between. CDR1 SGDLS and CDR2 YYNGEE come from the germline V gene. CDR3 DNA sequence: TGTGCCAGCAGATGGGACAAAACCACCGGGGAGCTGTTTTTT. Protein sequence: CASRWDKTTGELFF.

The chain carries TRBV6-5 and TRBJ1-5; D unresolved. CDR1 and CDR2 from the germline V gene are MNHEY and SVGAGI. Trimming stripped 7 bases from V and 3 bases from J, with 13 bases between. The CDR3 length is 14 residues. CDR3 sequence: CASTSGEVNQPQHF. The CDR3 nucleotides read TGTGCCAGCACGAGCGGGGAAGTCAATCAGCCCCAGCATTTT.

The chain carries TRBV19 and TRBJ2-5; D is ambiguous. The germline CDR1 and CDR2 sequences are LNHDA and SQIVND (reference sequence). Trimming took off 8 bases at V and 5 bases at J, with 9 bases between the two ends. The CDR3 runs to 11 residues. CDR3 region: CASQMAETQYF. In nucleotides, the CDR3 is TGTGCCAGTCAAATGGCCGAGACCCAGTACTTC.